This T cell receptor (beta chain) was recorded in a study of blood T cell repertoires in COVID-19. Across the whole study: Italy, Spain and the United States were the sources of the convalescent and acute COVID-19 samples. T cells, B-cell-depleted T cells, or PBMCs supplied cDNA or gDNA.

In the original analysis: Amplification from reference gene primers served as the basis for estimated nucleated cell counts. The table came from immunoSEQ multiplex PCR; TCRdb's copy has only in-frame clones and leaves some out. D and trimming were read from the DNA, whereas the V and J calls and clone size are those reported in that table. Altogether about 200,000 clones are present, around 84% being singletons, with the ten largest covering 20%. The TCR was taken from a human donor in a cohort sampled during active COVID-19. Material: peripheral blood.

CDR3 residues: CASVQTPNTGELFF. The CDR3 coding sequence is TGCGCCAGCGTCCAAACACCGAACACCGGGGAGCTGTTTTTT. V usage is TRBV5-1 and J usage is TRBJ2-2; D unresolved. V lost 7 bases and J lost 0, with 10 bases in between. The CDR3 loop spans 14 amino acids. Germline-derived CDR1 and CDR2 are SGHRS and YFSETQ.